These 26 T cell receptor beta chains share one sample of origin, sequenced in a study of CD8 T cells in Susac syndrome. With random hexamers, reverse transcription was performed on about 0.5 to 1 ug of RNA. A single record per CDR3 protein comes from TCRdb applying MiXCR to the immunoSEQ multiplex PCR reads. The data contain some 250,000 distinct CDR3 sequences, 90% to 96% of them singletons. The material sequenced was CD4+ T cells from PBMCs. Receptor source: a human donor with Susac syndrome.

The chain employs TRBV12-3 or TRBV12-4 and TRBJ2-7; D not resolved. Between the trimmed V and J ends, which lost 6 bases and 6 bases, there was a span of 9 bases. The CDR3 has 11 residues. The CDR3 loop reads CASRLNGEQYF. The CDR3 nucleotides read TGTGCCAGCAGGCTAAACGGCGAGCAGTACTTC.

J is TRBJ2-4 and V is TRBV9; the D is unclear. The CDR3 covers 12 residues. Per the germline V gene, CDR1 is SGDLS and CDR2 is YYNGEE. Trimming stripped 4 bases from V and 7 bases from J, with 9 bases between. This chain's CDR3 is CASSSSPNIQYF. As DNA, the CDR3 is TGTGCCAGCAGCTCTTCTCCCAACATTCAGTACTTC.

This chain joins TRBV19 and TRBJ2-7, with 9 bases lining up with TRBD1. This CDR3 has 15 residues. With 4 bases clipped from V and 3 bases from J, the junction kept 7 bases outside the gene matches. Per the germline V gene, CDR1 is LNHDA and CDR2 is SQIVND (reference sequence). The CDR3 bases are TGTGCCAGTAGTACCGCCGGGACAGGGATCTACGAGCAGTACTTC. It encodes CASSTAGTGIYEQYF.

The V gene is TRBV7-8, the J gene TRBJ1-2, with D tentatively TRBD1 (6 bases). V was pared by 5 bases and J by 6 bases, with 13 bases between. The length of the CDR3 is 13 residues. Germline V gives CDR1 SGHVS, CDR2 FQNEAQ. CDR3 loop: CASSPRRTDGYTF. CDR3 coding DNA: TGTGCCAGCAGCCCAAGGAGGACAGATGGCTACACCTTC.

The rearrangement joins TRBV7-9 to TRBJ2-3; 9 bases agree with TRBD2. The V gene end was trimmed by 3 bases and the J gene end by 6 bases; junction bases not matched to a gene: 7. The germline gives CDR1 SEHNR, CDR2 FQNEAQ (reference sequence). The CDR3 has 15 residues. CDR3 DNA: TGTGCCAGCAGCTTGGATGGGACTAGCAGGGATACGCAGTATTTT. Its protein is CASSLDGTSRDTQYF.

The chain carries TRBV25-1 and TRBJ2-5, with D possibly matching TRBD1 (5 bases). The CDR3 length is 16 residues. Deletions cut 5 bases from V and 6 bases from J, with 22 bases between. Per the germline V gene, CDR1 is MGHDK and CDR2 is SYGVNS. CDR3 sequence reads: CASSPMQAGAGQTQYF. The CDR3 coding sequence is TGTGCCAGCAGTCCCATGCAGGCTGGGGCAGGACAGACCCAGTACTTC.

This rearrangement joins TRBV20-1 to TRBJ2-3; tentatively, D is TRBD2 (6 bases). V lost 1 base and J 2 bases, leaving 16 bases between the germline ends. The germline V gene encodes CDR1 DFQATT and CDR2 SNEGSKA (reference sequence). The CDR3 consists of 16 residues. DNA of the CDR3: TGCAGTGCTAGAGCGCAGCGGGTGGGGCCCACAGATACGCAGTATTTT. Protein product: CSARAQRVGPTDTQYF.

This chain connects TRBV20-1 to TRBJ2-7; no firm D call. The CDR3 contains 15 residues. From germline, CDR1 is DFQATT and CDR2 SNEGSKA (reference sequence). The V end was cut by 0 bases, the J end by 0 bases, with 12 bases between. CDR3 sequence reads: CSARDPRGSSYEQYF. The CDR3, as DNA: TGCAGTGCTAGAGATCCTAGAGGTAGCTCCTACGAGCAGTACTTC.

V and J are TRBV20-1 and TRBJ2-7, with D possibly being TRBD2 (5 bases). This CDR3 has 13 amino acids. Per the germline V gene, CDR1 is DFQATT and CDR2 is SNEGSKA (reference sequence). V was shortened by 3 bases and J by 2 bases, with 11 bases between the two germline ends. The CDR3 DNA sequence: TGCAGTGCTAGTTTCGGGAAGACCTACGAGCAGTACTTC. This sequence encodes CSASFGKTYEQYF.

This clonotype has just one count. V gene TRBV15 combines with J gene TRBJ2-1; TRBD1 agrees at 8 bases. The length of the CDR3 is 15 residues. V dropped 5 bases and J dropped 10; count of bases not matched to a gene: 13. Germline lookup yields CDR1 LNHNV and CDR2 YYDKDF (reference sequence). CDR3 region: CATSVRDRTPYEQFF. CDR3 in DNA: TGTGCCACCAGCGTGCGGGACAGGACCCCGTACGAGCAGTTCTTC.

J is TRBJ2-2 and V is TRBV29-1; D uncertain. Germline CDR1 SQVTM, CDR2 ANQGSEA. The length of the CDR3 is 13 residues. Trimming cost V 4 bases and J 6 bases, with 12 bases left between them. The CDR3 here is CSVVVDWPGELFF. The CDR3 DNA reads as TGCAGCGTTGTCGTTGATTGGCCCGGGGAGCTGTTTTTT.

The chain has TRBV28 and TRBJ1-2, with unresolved D. The V and J ends lost 3 bases and 4 bases respectively, with 15 bases between them. Germline CDR1 and CDR2: MDHEN and SYDVKM. The length of the CDR3 is 15 residues. The CDR3 DNA sequence: TGTGCCAGCAGTTTCGACTCCAACGGGAGCTATGGCTACACCTTC. Translated: CASSFDSNGSYGYTF.

CDR3 nucleotides: TGCAGTGCTACGGATGGTGGGGTACACTATGGCTACACCTTC. The encoded protein is CSATDGGVHYGYTF. The chain uses TRBV20-1 and TRBJ1-2; no reliable D call. This CDR3 is built from 14 residues. Germline values: CDR1 DFQATT, CDR2 SNEGSKA (reference sequence). V was clipped by 4 bases and J by 3 bases, with 15 bases between them.

This chain links TRBV19 with TRBJ1-1; TRBD1 agrees at 7 bases. The CDR3 is made up of 13 amino acids. The germline CDR1 and CDR2 sequences are LNHDA and SQIVND (reference sequence). J gave up 1 base and V 6 bases, and 2 bases lay outside the gene matches. CDR3 region: CASRRQGNTEAFF. CDR3 sequence (DNA): TGTGCCAGTAGAAGACAGGGGAACACTGAAGCTTTCTTT.

This chain uses TRBV6-1 with TRBJ2-1; 7 bases are a match to TRBD2. The CDR3 covers 17 residues. CDR1 and CDR2 (germline): MNHNS, SASEGT. The J segment lost 0 bases and the V segment lost 5 bases, leaving 10 bases of the junction unmatched. This chain's CDR3 is CASSRGAGVSSYNEQFF. Here the CDR3 DNA reads TGTGCCAGCAGTCGGGGCGCGGGAGTGAGCTCCTACAATGAGCAGTTCTTC.

This clonotype has just one count. The chain uses TRBV20-1 and TRBJ2-4, with a tentative D call TRBD1 (6 bases). V lost 2 bases to trimming and J lost 0 bases, with 8 bases between them. Germline V CDR1 and CDR2: DFQATT, SNEGSKA (reference sequence). This CDR3 has 14 amino acids. CDR3 nucleotides: TGCAGTGCTAGACCAGGGGTAGCCAAAAACATTCAGTACTTC. Its translation: CSARPGVAKNIQYF.

The CDR3 DNA is TGTGCCAGCAGCTCAGGGGTTGGCTACACCTTC. Translated: CASSSGVGYTF. The chain uses TRBV6-5 and TRBJ1-2; tentatively, D is TRBD1 (6 bases). The CDR3 loop spans 11 amino acids. Trimming took off 6 bases at V and 7 bases at J, with 9 bases between the two ends. Germline CDR1 MNHEY, CDR2 SVGAGI.

The chain is built from TRBV25-1 and TRBJ1-1, with D perhaps TRBD1 (6 bases). The germline gives CDR1 MGHDK, CDR2 SYGVNS. The V end was cut by 3 bases, the J end by 6 bases, with 14 bases between. The CDR3 consists of 14 residues. CDR3 amino acids: CASSEGASFAEAFF. CDR3 DNA sequence: TGTGCCAGCAGTGAGGGGGCATCGTTCGCTGAAGCTTTCTTT.

The count of this clonotype is one. The chain has TRBV6-1 and TRBJ2-3; 7 bases align to TRBD2. This CDR3 is built from 16 residues. Per germline, CDR1 MNHNS and CDR2 SASEGT. V gave up 8 bases and J gave up 6 bases; unmatched junction bases: 17. The CDR3 region has the DNA TGTGCCAGCGGTCCGGCAATGGGAGGGCCCAGCGATACGCAGTATTTT. Its protein product is CASGPAMGGPSDTQYF.

The chain combines TRBV12-3 or TRBV12-4 with TRBJ2-7, with 10 bases fitting TRBD1. The CDR3 sequence is 15 residues long. J was trimmed by 3 bases and V by 5 bases; bases with no gene match: 7. The CDR3 region is CASSPGQGNFYEQYF. CDR3 DNA sequence: TGTGCCAGCAGTCCGGGACAGGGGAACTTCTACGAGCAGTACTTC.

The CDR3 spells CASSLDWNTGELFF. In DNA form, the CDR3 reads TGTGCCAGCAGCTTAGACTGGAACACCGGGGAGCTGTTTTTT. The rearrangement joins TRBV27 to TRBJ2-2, with D unclear. The germline V and J ends were trimmed by 6 bases and 1 base, with 9 bases remaining between them. In germline, CDR1 is MNHEY, CDR2 SMNVEV (reference sequence). The CDR3 totals 14 residues.

This chain uses TRBV7-2 with TRBJ1-2; D unclear. The CDR3 contains 13 residues. V was trimmed by 5 bases and J by 5 bases, leaving 12 bases between them. The germline CDR1 and CDR2 sequences are SGHTA and FQGNSA. CDR3 coding DNA: TGTGCCAGCAGCAGAGGACTTCCTTATGGCTACACCTTC. Its translation: CASSRGLPYGYTF.

The J gene is TRBJ2-7, the V gene TRBV20-1; D unclear. Germline V gene sequence: CDR1 DFQATT, CDR2 SNEGSKA (reference sequence). With 5 bases removed from V and 0 bases from J, the gap between germline ends came to 14 bases. This CDR3 is 14 amino acids long. The CDR3 coding sequence is TGCAGTGCTCTGGACCCGTCAAGCTCCTACGAGCAGTACTTC. Translating gives CSALDPSSSYEQYF.

A single count supports this clonotype. The rearrangement uses TRBV18 and TRBJ2-7; 7 nucleotides match TRBD1. CDR3 length: 15 residues. V trimming: 5 bases; J trimming: 2 bases; junction bases outside the gene matches: 9. Germline V lookup: CDR1 KGHSH, CDR2 LQKENI. The CDR3 DNA sequence: TGTGCCAGCTCATACGACGGGACAGCTACCTACGAGCAGTACTTC. Its translation: CASSYDGTATYEQYF.

V gene TRBV5-6 combines with J gene TRBJ2-7; TRBD1 aligns across 8 bases. The length of the CDR3 is 14 residues. Germline assignment: CDR1 SGHDT and CDR2 YYEEEE. V lost 2 bases to trimming and J lost 6 bases; unmatched junction nucleotides: 7. CDR3 in amino acids: CASSFPDRVVEQYF. CDR3 nucleotides: TGTGCCAGCAGCTTCCCGGACAGGGTGGTCGAGCAGTACTTC.

The chain links TRBV5-4 to TRBJ2-2, with a possible D match to TRBD2 (6 bases). The germline V gene encodes CDR1 SGHNT and CDR2 YYREEE (reference sequence). This CDR3 has 17 residues. Trimming removed 0 bases at V and 1 base at J, with 13 bases between. Here the CDR3 reads CASSLGRSSVNTGELFF. CDR3 DNA sequence: TGTGCCAGCAGCTTGGGTCGGTCTAGCGTGAACACCGGGGAGCTGTTTTTT.